These 19 T cell receptor beta chains were all obtained from the same sample, sequenced in a study of T cells after somatic rescue of genetic block. Profiled with immunoSEQ multiplex PCR; TCRdb holds only in-frame clones, not every one. There are roughly 120,000 clones in the sample; under 95% occur only once, and 1.4% to 1.5% lies in the top ten. Sequenced sample: peripheral blood mononuclear cells (PBMCs). Source of these receptors: a woman aged 18-29 years.

The rearrangement uses TRBV19 and TRBJ1-1; 7 bases match TRBD1. This CDR3 is 15 amino acids long. V dropped 9 bases and J dropped 0; count of bases not matched to a gene: 10. Germline V gene data show CDR1 as LNHDA and CDR2 as SQIVND (reference sequence). The CDR3: CASSRQGGVNTEAFF. The CDR3 region has the DNA TGTGCCAGCTCCCGACAGGGAGGGGTGAACACTGAAGCTTTCTTT.

The chain couples TRBV7-9 to TRBJ1-2; possibly TRBD1 for D (5 bases). Germline loops: CDR1 SEHNR, CDR2 FQNEAQ (reference sequence). This CDR3 contains 14 residues. Deletions cut 5 bases from V and 8 bases from J, with 18 bases between. In DNA form, the CDR3 reads TGTGCCAGCAGCCCGGCAGGGACCAGGTCGGGCTACACCTTC. Translating gives CASSPAGTRSGYTF.

The V gene is TRBV18, the J gene TRBJ1-5; a weak D match, TRBD1 (5 bases). Germline V CDR1 and CDR2: KGHSH, LQKENI. This CDR3 has 15 residues. Trimming stripped 4 bases from V and 4 bases from J, with 14 bases between. The CDR3 bases are TGTGCCAGCTCACTAGACAGCCTCTATAATCAGCCCCAGCATTTT. Its protein is CASSLDSLYNQPQHF.

The chain is built from TRBV7-3 and TRBJ2-5; D unclear. Germline lookup yields CDR1 SGHTA and CDR2 FQGTGA. The CDR3 consists of 12 residues. Trimming took 5 bases from V and 6 from J, leaving 10 bases between them. CDR3 in DNA: TGTGCCAGCAGCCCGGGTAGTAAGACCCAGTACTTC. It codes for CASSPGSKTQYF.

The V call is TRBV4-2, the J call TRBJ1-2; 9 bases are a match to TRBD1. CDR1 is LGHNA and CDR2 is YNFKEQ in the germline V gene. After removal of 3 bases from V and 8 bases from J, the junction contained 7 bases not matched to a gene. The CDR3 length is 14 residues. CDR3 in DNA: TGTGCCAGCAGCCAGCCACAGGGGGCTAAGGGCTACACCTTC. Amino acid sequence: CASSQPQGAKGYTF.

The genes are TRBV7-9 and TRBJ1-1, with D maybe TRBD1 (5 bases). V was clipped by 2 bases and J by 1 base, with 14 bases between them. This CDR3 has 16 amino acids. Germline V gene lookup returns CDR1 SEHNR and CDR2 FQNEAQ (reference sequence). CDR3 in amino acids: CASSLTGLYGNTEAFF. The CDR3 DNA reads TGTGCCAGCAGCTTAACGGGACTATATGGGAACACTGAAGCTTTCTTT.

This clone showed up just once. The rearrangement links TRBV6-1 to TRBJ2-3; a possible D gene is TRBD1 (5 bases). The CDR3 extends over 14 amino acids. Germline V gene data show CDR1 as MNHNS and CDR2 as SASEGT. The V gene lost 6 bases and the J gene lost 2 bases, with 12 bases spanning the gap. CDR3 in amino acids: CASRSVTATDTQYF. CDR3 nucleotide sequence: TGTGCCAGCAGGTCCGTGACAGCCACAGATACGCAGTATTTT.

V gene TRBV13 combines with J gene TRBJ1-1, with a possible D match to TRBD1 (6 bases). The germline gives CDR1 PRHDT, CDR2 FYEKMQ (reference sequence). The CDR3 covers 14 residues. The V end lost 5 bases, the J end lost 1 base, and 11 bases lay between the germline ends. The CDR3 bases are TGTGCCAGCAGCGTCGGGGGCAGGAACACTGAAGCTTTCTTT. Encoded protein: CASSVGGRNTEAFF. Together with reference TRBV13 and TRBJ1-1, the CDR3 gives the full variable domain: AAGVIQSPRHLIKEKRETATLKCYPIPRHDTVYWYQQGPGQDPQFLISFYEKMQSDKGSIPDRFSAQQFSDYHSELNMSSLELGDSALYFCASSVGGRNTEAFFGQGTRLTVV.

This sequence joins TRBV6-1 and TRBJ1-2; D call uncertain. This CDR3 spans 13 amino acids. Germline lookup yields CDR1 MNHNS and CDR2 SASEGT. V was clipped by 0 bases and J by 8 bases, with 10 bases between them. CDR3 in DNA: TGTGCCAGCAGTGAAGCAGGAGAAGGCGGCTACACCTTC. As protein: CASSEAGEGGYTF.

The chain recombines TRBV4-3 with TRBJ2-7, with TRBD2 matching over 7 bases. The CDR3 runs to 17 residues. With 1 base clipped from V and 0 bases from J, the junction kept 9 bases outside the gene matches. Per germline, CDR1 LGHNA and CDR2 YSLEER. CDR3 amino acids: CASSQVMGAGSSYEQYF. Written as DNA, the CDR3 is TGCGCCAGCAGCCAAGTAATGGGAGCGGGGTCCTCCTACGAGCAGTACTTC.

V is TRBV27 and J is TRBJ2-2, with D possibly TRBD1 on 5 matching bases. The CDR3 is 14 amino acids. V was clipped by 5 bases and J by 2 bases, with 9 bases between them. Germline V gene sequence: CDR1 MNHEY, CDR2 SMNVEV (reference sequence). The CDR3 loop is CASSPRGNTGELFF. DNA of the CDR3: TGTGCCAGCAGTCCTAGGGGAAACACCGGGGAGCTGTTTTTT.

The sample holds one count of this clone. The V and J genes are TRBV2 and TRBJ2-2, with a tentative D call TRBD1 (6 bases). Between the trimmed V and J ends, which lost 5 bases and 6 bases, there was a span of 10 bases. Per the germline V gene, CDR1 is SNHLY and CDR2 is FYNNEI. The CDR3 runs 13 residues. This CDR3 reads CASSLQGAGELFF. The DNA for the CDR3 is TGTGCCAGCAGTTTACAGGGAGCCGGGGAGCTGTTTTTT.

The rearrangement uses TRBV30 and TRBJ1-2; D is undetermined. The germline V gene encodes CDR1 GTSNPN and CDR2 SVGIG (reference sequence). Trimming stripped 5 bases from V and 0 bases from J, with 4 bases between. The CDR3 sequence is 11 residues long. Here the CDR3 reads CAWGTNYGYTF. The DNA for the CDR3 is TGTGCCTGGGGGACTAACTATGGCTACACCTTC.

The table lists this clone with a few counts. This chain joins TRBV30 and TRBJ1-6; D gene ambiguous. Germline loops: CDR1 GTSNPN, CDR2 SVGIG (reference sequence). This CDR3 spans 13 amino acids. Trimming shortened V by 0 bases and J by 12 bases, and 12 bases separated the two germline ends. CDR3 coding DNA: TGTGCCTGGAGTGTACGTGAAGGTATACCCCTCCACTTT. It is translated as CAWSVREGIPLHF.

The gene calls are TRBV6-5 and TRBJ1-4; unclear D gene. Per the germline V gene, CDR1 is MNHEY and CDR2 is SVGAGI. This CDR3 has 15 residues. V lost 2 bases, J lost 4 bases, and 11 bases lay in between. In nucleotides, the CDR3 is TGTGCCAGCAGTTACGGGATTGGCTTTAATGAAAAACTGTTTTTT. It translates to CASSYGIGFNEKLFF.

The genes are TRBV28 and TRBJ1-2; D is undetermined. Trimming cost V 4 bases and J 7 bases, with 13 bases left between them. The CDR3 covers 13 residues. CDR1 and CDR2 (germline): MDHEN, SYDVKM. For the CDR3, the DNA is TGTGCCAGCAGTTCGGGAGGGAGAATTGGCTACACCTTC. Amino acid sequence: CASSSGGRIGYTF.

J is TRBJ2-7 and V is TRBV20-1, with a possible D match to TRBD2 (6 bases). CDR3 length: 11 residues. V was pared by 3 bases and J by 5 bases, with 8 bases between. Germline CDR1 and CDR2: DFQATT and SNEGSKA (reference sequence). This CDR3 reads CSASPGDEQYF. CDR3 sequence (DNA): TGCAGTGCTAGCCCGGGGGACGAGCAGTACTTC.

This chain uses TRBV14 with TRBJ1-3; D perhaps matches TRBD1 (5 bases). The CDR3 has 16 amino acids. Trimming removed 4 bases from V and 0 bases from J, with 13 bases in between. Germline-derived CDR1 and CDR2 are SGHDN and FVKESK. The CDR3 DNA reads as TGTGCCAGCAGCCCTTACGACAGATTCTCTGGAAACACCATATATTTT. Protein: CASSPYDRFSGNTIYF.

This sequence joins TRBV11-2 and TRBJ2-7, with D possibly matching TRBD2 (6 bases). The length of the CDR3 is 13 residues. V was clipped by 5 bases and J by 4 bases, with 12 bases between them. The germline gives CDR1 SGHAT, CDR2 FQNNGV. CDR3 nucleotide sequence: TGTGCCAGCAGCCCGGCGGCGGGGTACGAGCAGTACTTC. It is translated as CASSPAAGYEQYF.